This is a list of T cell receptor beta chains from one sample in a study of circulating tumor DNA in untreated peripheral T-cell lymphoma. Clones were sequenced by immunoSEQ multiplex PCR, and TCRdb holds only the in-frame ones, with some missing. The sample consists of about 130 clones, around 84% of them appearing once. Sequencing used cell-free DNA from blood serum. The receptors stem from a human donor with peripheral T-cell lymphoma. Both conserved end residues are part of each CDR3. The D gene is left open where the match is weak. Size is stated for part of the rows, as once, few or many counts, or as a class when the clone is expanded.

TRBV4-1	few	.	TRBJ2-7	CASSQTPYEQYF	TGCGCCAGCAGTCAGACCCCCTACGAGCAGTACTTC
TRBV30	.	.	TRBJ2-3	CAWSWGAGTDTQYF	TGTGCCTGGAGTTGGGGGGCTGGCACAGATACGCAGTATTTT
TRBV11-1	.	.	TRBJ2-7	CASSLAGTSSYEQYF	TGTGCCAGCAGCTTAGCAGGGACTTCGTCCTACGAGCAGTACTTC
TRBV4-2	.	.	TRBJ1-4	CASSQEGSTNEKLFF	TGTGCCAGCAGCCAAGAGGGGAGTACTAATGAAAAACTGTTTTTT
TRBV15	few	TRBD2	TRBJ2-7	CATGDYPNYEQYF	TGTGCCACCGGGGACTACCCCAACTACGAGCAGTACTTC
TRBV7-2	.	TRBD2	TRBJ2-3	CASSLGLAGGPSSTDTQYF	TGTGCCAGCAGCTTGGGACTAGCGGGGGGGCCCTCTAGCACAGATACGCAGTATTTT
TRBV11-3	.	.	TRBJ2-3	CASSSSGLTDTQYF	TGTGCCAGCAGCTCATCGGGTTTAACAGATACGCAGTATTTT
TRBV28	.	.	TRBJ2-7	CASVGGISYEQYF	TGTGCCAGTGTAGGGGGGATCTCCTACGAGCAGTACTTC
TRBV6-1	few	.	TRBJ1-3	CASSEAWVSEVYF	TGTGCCAGCAGTGAAGCCTGGGTCTCCGAGGTATATTTT
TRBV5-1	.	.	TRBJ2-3	CASSLERASSTDTQYF	TGCGCCAGCAGCTTGGAAAGGGCCTCATCCACAGATACGCAGTATTTT
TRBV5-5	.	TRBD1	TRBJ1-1	CASSPDRGTDLRWTEAFF	TGTGCCAGCAGCCCTGACAGGGGGACCGACCTAAGGTGGACTGAAGCTTTCTTT
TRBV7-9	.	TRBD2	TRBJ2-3	CASSLARLADTDTQYF	TGTGCCAGCAGCTTAGCGAGGCTAGCGGACACAGATACGCAGTATTTT
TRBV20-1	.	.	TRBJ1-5	CSAGEPQHF	TGCAGTGCCGGGGAGCCCCAGCATTTT
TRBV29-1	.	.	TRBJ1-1	CSVNKNTEAFF	TGCAGCGTTAACAAGAACACTGAAGCTTTCTTT
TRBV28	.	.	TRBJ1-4	CASSSPLEGGNEKLFF	TGTGCCAGCAGTTCCCCTTTAGAGGGTGGTAATGAAAAACTGTTTTTT